Shown below are 27 T cell receptor beta chains from a single sample sequenced in a study of shared clonotypes between healthy human individuals. Profiling relied on immunoSEQ multiplex PCR, and the TCRdb table lists in-frame clones only, not all of them. Seen here are some 2 million clones, about 94% observed once, and the top ten hold about 1.1%. As defined, naive CD8 cells were CD45RO-negative and positively selected for CCR7, with terminally differentiated effector memory CD45RA+ cells excluded. Sequences were obtained from naive CD8+ T cells sorted from blood. Receptors were obtained from a young man in good health.

The chain combines TRBV6-5 with TRBJ2-1, with unresolved D. This CDR3 region has 14 residues. Per germline, CDR1 MNHEY and CDR2 SVGAGI. Trimming took off 4 bases at V and 8 bases at J, with 15 bases between the two ends. The DNA of the CDR3 is TGTGCCAGCAGTTTCGCACCCCTGATGTATGAGCAGTTCTTC. Translating gives CASSFAPLMYEQFF.

The J gene is TRBJ1-5, the V gene TRBV6-1; TRBD1 matches 7 bases. CDR3 size: 15 residues. After removal of 6 bases from V and 0 bases from J, the junction contained 5 bases not matched to a gene. Looked up from germline, CDR1 is MNHNS and CDR2 is SASEGT. CDR3 in DNA: TGTGCCAGCAGGGACAGGCTCCATAGCAATCAGCCCCAGCATTTT. Translated: CASRDRLHSNQPQHF.

The V gene is TRBV30, the J gene TRBJ2-7, with TRBD2 identical over 7 bases. CDR1 is GTSNPN, CDR2 SVGIG, per germline (reference sequence). This CDR3 is built from 14 residues. Unmatched junction bases numbered 10, after V lost 4 bases and J lost 4 bases. DNA of the CDR3: TGTGCCTGGAACACCGGGACTAAGGCGTACGAGCAGTACTTC. This encodes CAWNTGTKAYEQYF. The whole variable domain, filled in from reference TRBV30 and TRBJ2-7, reads SQTIHQWPATLVQPVGSPLSLECTVEGTSNPNLYWYRQAAGRGLQLLFYSVGIGQISSEVPQNLSASRPQDRQFILSSKKLLLSDSGFYLCAWNTGTKAYEQYFGPGTRLTVT.

In its sample, this clone was seen once. The sample carries other DNA sequences with the same CDR3. V usage is TRBV7-9 and J usage is TRBJ2-7; TRBD1 matches 9 bases. Germline CDR1 and CDR2: SEHNR and FQNEAQ (reference sequence). J lost 1 base, V lost 4 bases, and 5 bases had no gene match. The CDR3 is 15 amino acids. The CDR3 nucleotides are TGTGCCAGCAGCTCGCCCGGGACAGGGTCCTACGAGCAGTACTTC. Translating it yields CASSSPGTGSYEQYF.

This sequence joins TRBV7-2 and TRBJ1-3; maybe TRBD1 (6 bases). CDR3 size: 15 residues. The germline V gene encodes CDR1 SGHTA and CDR2 FQGNSA. The ends were cut back, 5 bases at V and 9 bases at J, with 20 bases in the middle. CDR3 in amino acids: CASSLGDRPGGTIYF. The CDR3 region has the DNA TGTGCCAGCAGCCTAGGAGACAGGCCCGGAGGCACCATATATTTT.

This sequence joins TRBV7-6 and TRBJ2-7; D uncertain. V lost 1 base and J 6 bases, leaving 10 bases between the germline ends. CDR1 SGHVS and CDR2 FNYEAQ come from the germline V gene. CDR3 size: 13 residues. The CDR3 loop reads CASSLVNSREQYF. CDR3 DNA: TGTGCCAGCAGCTTAGTAAACAGTCGCGAGCAGTACTTC. The variable domain in full, completed from reference TRBV7-6 and TRBJ2-7, reads GAGVSQSPRYKVTKRGQDVALRCDPISGHVSLYWYRQALGQGPEFLTYFNYEAQQDKSGLPNDRFSAERPEGSISTLTIQRTEQRDSAMYRCASSLVNSREQYFGPGTRLTVT.

Notes on this clone: This sample includes further DNA sequences coding for the same CDR3. The chain recombines TRBV28 with TRBJ1-3; D may be TRBD1 (5 bases). Deletions cut 1 base from V and 4 bases from J, with 8 bases between. The CDR3 totals 14 residues. Germline CDR1 is MDHEN and CDR2 is SYDVKM. The CDR3, as DNA: TGTGCCAGCAGTTTATCAGGGTCCGGAAACACCATATATTTT. As protein: CASSLSGSGNTIYF.

Notes on this clone: The identical CDR3 is also encoded by other nucleotide sequences in the sample. The genes are TRBV2 and TRBJ2-1; TRBD2 matches at 12 bases. This CDR3 comprises 15 residues. With 4 bases clipped from V and 3 bases from J, the junction kept 1 base outside the gene matches. CDR1 SNHLY and CDR2 FYNNEI come from the germline V gene. CDR3 nucleotide sequence: TGTGCCAGCAGTGGACTAGCGGGGGACTACAATGAGCAGTTCTTC. Translated, it gives CASSGLAGDYNEQFF.

The chain is built from TRBV5-6 and TRBJ2-5, with D perhaps matching TRBD1 (6 bases). The length of the CDR3 is 14 residues. Germline CDR1 is SGHDT and CDR2 is YYEEEE. The V end was cut by 0 bases, the J end by 5 bases, with 11 bases between. CDR3 nucleotides: TGTGCCAGCAGCTTGGGAGGGGGTTTTGAGACCCAGTACTTC. It yields the protein CASSLGGGFETQYF. Supplemented by reference TRBV5-6 and TRBJ2-5, the full variable domain reads DAGVTQSPTHLIKTRGQQVTLRCSPKSGHDTVSWYQQALGQGPQFIFQYYEEEERQRGNFPDRFSGHQFPNYSSELNVNALLLGDSALYLCASSLGGGFETQYFGPGTRLLVL.

This chain connects TRBV28 to TRBJ1-6, with D perhaps TRBD1 (5 bases). Deletions cut 2 bases from V and 0 bases from J, with 11 bases between. Germline CDR1 MDHEN, CDR2 SYDVKM. This CDR3 contains 17 residues. The CDR3 region has the DNA TGTGCCAGCAGTTTAAACAGGCACAGCTCCTATAATTCACCCCTCCACTTT. It encodes CASSLNRHSSYNSPLHF.

The CDR3 region has the DNA TGTGCCAGCAGTTACTGGGACCAGCGAGACAATGAGCAGTTCTTC. Protein sequence: CASSYWDQRDNEQFF. The V and J genes are TRBV6-5 and TRBJ2-1, with D perhaps assigned TRBD1 or TRBD2 (5 bases each). V was clipped by 1 base and J by 5 bases, with 12 bases between them. The CDR3 is 15 amino acids. Germline lookup yields CDR1 MNHEY and CDR2 SVGAGI.

V gene TRBV29-1 combines with J gene TRBJ1-3, with D possibly matching TRBD1 (6 bases). Germline lookup yields CDR1 SQVTM and CDR2 ANQGSEA. The CDR3 has 12 amino acids. Trimming stripped 4 bases from V and 4 bases from J, with 8 bases between. CDR3 region: CSVGTDGNTIYF. The CDR3 DNA follows: TGCAGCGTTGGGACAGACGGAAACACCATATATTTT. Using reference TRBV29-1 and TRBJ1-3 for the parts outside the CDR3, the full variable domain is SAVISQKPSRDICQRGTSLTIQCQVDSQVTMMFWYRQQPGQSLTLIATANQGSEATYESGFVIDKFPISRPNLTFSTLTVSNMSPEDSSIYLCSVGTDGNTIYFGEGSWLTVV.

Worth noting for this clone: Relative to the germline gene, one junction end is altered; a read error may explain this. Different DNA sequences within this sample yield the same CDR3. This sequence joins TRBV23-1 and TRBJ1-1; D is unclear. TRBV23-1 is flagged as an ORF with uncertain function. This CDR3 is 15 amino acids long. The CDR3 reads CASSPHPTWNTEAFF. CDR3 sequence (DNA): TGTGCCAGCAGTCCGCACCCGACTTGGAACACTGAAGCTTTCTTT.

Comments on this clone: The same CDR3 is also encoded by other DNA sequences in this sample. This chain uses TRBV7-6 with TRBJ2-7, with D possibly matching TRBD1 (6 bases). CDR3 length: 13 amino acids. Germline V lookup: CDR1 SGHVS, CDR2 FNYEAQ. Between the trimmed V and J ends, which lost 3 bases and 2 bases, there was a span of 8 bases. The CDR3 protein is CASSLGTTYEQYF. In DNA, the CDR3 is TGTGCCAGCAGCTTGGGGACAACCTACGAGCAGTACTTC.

About this clone: The same CDR3 is also encoded by other DNA sequences in this sample. The chain links TRBV5-4 to TRBJ1-2; a possible D gene is TRBD1 (6 bases). CDR3 length equals 12 residues. The V end was cut by 2 bases, the J end by 4 bases, with 6 bases between. Germline assignment: CDR1 SGHNT and CDR2 YYREEE (reference sequence). The DNA of the CDR3 is TGTGCCAGCAGCTTAGGGGGCTATGGCTACACCTTC. Amino acid sequence: CASSLGGYGYTF.

This chain uses TRBV6-5 with TRBJ2-7; D is perhaps TRBD1 (5 bases). V lost 6 bases and J 5 bases, leaving 14 bases between the germline ends. CDR1 is MNHEY and CDR2 is SVGAGI in the germline V gene. CDR3 size: 13 residues. The CDR3 spells CASSPQGSHEQYF. CDR3 DNA: TGTGCCAGCAGCCCCCAGGGCTCTCACGAGCAGTACTTC.

The chain links TRBV9 to TRBJ2-1; D may correspond to TRBD1 or TRBD2 (5 bases each). The CDR3 consists of 15 residues. The germline V gene has CDR1 SGDLS and CDR2 YYNGEE. V lost 0 bases to trimming and J lost 4 bases, with 11 bases between them. The CDR3 loop is CASSVGGIGYNEQFF. The CDR3 DNA is TGTGCCAGCAGCGTAGGGGGGATAGGATACAATGAGCAGTTCTTC.

V usage is TRBV6-1 and J usage is TRBJ2-1; D not resolved. Trimming shortened V by 4 bases and J by 3 bases, and 7 bases separated the two germline ends. The CDR3 loop spans 13 amino acids. Germline V gene data show CDR1 as MNHNS and CDR2 as SASEGT. The DNA for the CDR3 is TGTGCCAGCAGTGGAGGAGACTACAATGAGCAGTTCTTC. It specifies CASSGGDYNEQFF.

The chain employs TRBV6-6 and TRBJ2-2; 7 bases line up with TRBD1. Germline CDR1 and CDR2: MNHNY and SVGAGI (reference sequence). Germline trimming cut 6 bases from V and 5 bases from J; bases unmatched to any gene: 6. The CDR3 is 14 residues long. CDR3 nucleotide sequence: TGTGCCAGCAGGGAGGCAGGGGGAACCGGGGAGCTGTTTTTT. This gives the protein CASREAGGTGELFF.

This clone was seen only once. This chain connects TRBV6-5 to TRBJ1-2; no reliable D call. V dropped 7 bases and J dropped 0 bases, with 9 bases sitting between them. This CDR3 region has 13 residues. Germline CDR1 reads MNHEY; CDR2 reads SVGAGI. The CDR3 DNA sequence: TGTGCCAGCACTTTAACCGCTAACTATGGCTACACCTTC. Protein sequence: CASTLTANYGYTF.

The chain is built from TRBV27 and TRBJ2-3, with D possibly called TRBD1 or TRBD2 (5 bases each). The CDR3 totals 16 residues. In germline, CDR1 is MNHEY, CDR2 SMNVEV (reference sequence). Trimming left V 2 bases short and J 1 base short, with 13 bases between. The CDR3 nucleotides are TGTGCCAGCAGTTTAATCGGGACCGTAGGCACAGATACGCAGTATTTT. It is translated as CASSLIGTVGTDTQYF.

In the case of this clone: Other DNA sequences in this specimen translate into the identical CDR3. The chain employs TRBV5-1 and TRBJ2-1; 8 bases match TRBD2. Germline V lookup: CDR1 SGHRS, CDR2 YFSETQ. V shed 0 bases and J 2 bases; nucleotides not matched to a gene: 4. The CDR3 is 16 amino acids. The CDR3 nucleotides are TGCGCCAGCAGCTTGGTGGCGGGGGGAACCTACAATGAGCAGTTCTTC. Translating gives CASSLVAGGTYNEQFF.

The chain links TRBV6-4 to TRBJ1-2; D remains ambiguous. Germline lookup yields CDR1 MRHNA and CDR2 SNTAGT. This CDR3 has 15 residues. Deletions cut 0 bases from V and 6 bases from J, with 14 bases between. CDR3 nucleotide sequence: TGTGCCAGCAGTGACTCGAATCCAGGCGCGGATGGCTACACCTTC. Translating gives CASSDSNPGADGYTF.

The genes are TRBV7-9 and TRBJ2-1; TRBD2 is a possible D gene (5 bases). The CDR3 runs 13 residues. Trimming left V 10 bases short and J 2 bases short, with 12 bases between. CDR1 SEHNR and CDR2 FQNEAQ come from the germline V gene (reference sequence). CDR3 nucleotides: TGTGCCACCGTTGACTATACCTACAATGAGCAGTTCTTC. Protein product: CATVDYTYNEQFF.

This chain connects TRBV2 to TRBJ1-6; D call uncertain. The CDR3 totals 17 residues. Trimming cost V 6 bases and J 0 bases, with 15 bases left between them. Germline V gene lookup returns CDR1 SNHLY and CDR2 FYNNEI. CDR3 coding DNA: TGTGCCAGCAGCGAGAGGATCGGAAGCTCCTATAATTCACCCCTCCACTTT. Its protein product is CASSERIGSSYNSPLHF.

This rearrangement joins TRBV6-1 to TRBJ1-5; no clear D. The CDR3 is made up of 18 amino acids. Germline V CDR1 and CDR2: MNHNS, SASEGT. The ends were cut back, 0 bases at V and 1 base at J, with 16 bases in the middle. The CDR3: CASSEALARVRSNQPQHF. The CDR3 DNA reads as TGTGCCAGCAGTGAAGCGCTAGCGAGGGTTCGAAGCAATCAGCCCCAGCATTTT.

V is TRBV5-1 and J is TRBJ2-5, with 13 bases aligning to TRBD2. The CDR3 extends over 17 amino acids. Per germline, CDR1 SGHRS and CDR2 YFSETQ. J lost 2 bases, V lost 4 bases, and 8 bases had no gene match. The CDR3 DNA reads TGCGCCAGCAGCCCTGGACTAGCGGGAGTCTCTCAAGAGACCCAGTACTTC. Its translation: CASSPGLAGVSQETQYF.